Sequencing of this T cell receptor (beta chain) was carried out in a study of cytomegalovirus exposure and HLA in healthy donors. The sample holds one count of this clone. Its antigen is still unknown. PCR primers comprised 60 Vbeta and 13 Jbeta primers. The assay was immunoSEQ multiplex PCR, and TCRdb's table has in-frame clones only and misses some. The sample contains approximately 130,000 clones, approximately 85% of which appear only once. Study-wide points: TCR beta sequences reportedly predicted most subjects' HLA-A and HLA-B alleles accurately. Specificity of three CMV-associated chains for CMV antigens was verified in vitro.

V lost 6 bases to trimming and J lost 6 bases, with 10 bases between them. Germline V gives CDR1 MNHEY, CDR2 SVGAGI. The CDR3 extends over 12 amino acids. The TCR was taken from a woman aged 30 to 39 in good health and CMV-seropositive. J is TRBJ2-3 and V is TRBV6-5; weak D call: TRBD2 (5 bases). Sequencing was done on a sample of PBMCs. CDR3 nucleotides: TGTGCCAGCAGCGGGAATGGCGATACGCAGTATTTT. Protein: CASSGNGDTQYF.